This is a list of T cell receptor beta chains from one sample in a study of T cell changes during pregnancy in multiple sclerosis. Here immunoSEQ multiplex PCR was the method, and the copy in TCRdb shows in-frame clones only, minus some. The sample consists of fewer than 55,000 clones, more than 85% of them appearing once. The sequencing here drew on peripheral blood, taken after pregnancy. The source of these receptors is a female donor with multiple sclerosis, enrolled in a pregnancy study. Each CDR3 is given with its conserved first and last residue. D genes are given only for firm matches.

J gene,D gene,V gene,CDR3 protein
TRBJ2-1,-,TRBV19,CASSLTGEQFF
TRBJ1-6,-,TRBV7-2,CASSSIVLTGYGSPLHF
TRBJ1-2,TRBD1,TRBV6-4,CASSPTSTGDYGYTF
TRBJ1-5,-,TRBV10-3,CAISGDFQNQPQHF
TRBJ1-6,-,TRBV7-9,CASSHSKIVASPLHF
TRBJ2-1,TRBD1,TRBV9,CASSGTGGGEQFF
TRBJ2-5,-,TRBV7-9,CASSWVDRQETQYF
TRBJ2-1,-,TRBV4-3,CASSQNYGEQFF
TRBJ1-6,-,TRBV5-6,CASSLGSSYNSPLHF
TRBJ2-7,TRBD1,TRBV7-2,CASSLGQGSHEQYF